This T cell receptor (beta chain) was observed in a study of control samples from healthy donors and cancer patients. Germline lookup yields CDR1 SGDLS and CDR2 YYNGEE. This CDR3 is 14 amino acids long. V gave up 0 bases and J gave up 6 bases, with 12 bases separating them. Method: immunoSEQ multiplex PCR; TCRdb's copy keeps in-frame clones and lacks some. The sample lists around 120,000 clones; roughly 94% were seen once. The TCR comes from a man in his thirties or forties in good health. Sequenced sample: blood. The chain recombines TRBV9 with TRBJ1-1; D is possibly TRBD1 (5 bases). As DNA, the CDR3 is TGTGCCAGCAGCGTAGGGGGAGGGGTACCTGAAGCTTTCTTT. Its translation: CASSVGGGVPEAFF.